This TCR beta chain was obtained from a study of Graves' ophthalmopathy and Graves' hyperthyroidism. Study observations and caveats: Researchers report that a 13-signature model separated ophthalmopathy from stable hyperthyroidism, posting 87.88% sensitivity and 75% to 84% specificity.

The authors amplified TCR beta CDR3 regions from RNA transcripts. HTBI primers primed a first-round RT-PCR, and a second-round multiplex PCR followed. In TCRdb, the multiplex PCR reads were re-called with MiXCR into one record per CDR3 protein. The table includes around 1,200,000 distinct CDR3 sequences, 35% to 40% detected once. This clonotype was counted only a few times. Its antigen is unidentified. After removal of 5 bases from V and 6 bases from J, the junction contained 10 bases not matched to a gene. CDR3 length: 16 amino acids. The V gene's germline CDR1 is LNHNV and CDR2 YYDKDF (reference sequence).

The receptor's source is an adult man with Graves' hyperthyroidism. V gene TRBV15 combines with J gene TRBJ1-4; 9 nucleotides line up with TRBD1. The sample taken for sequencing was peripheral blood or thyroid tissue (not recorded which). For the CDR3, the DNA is TGTGCCACCAGCCATCCCCGGGACAGGGCCCATGAAAAACTGTTTTTT. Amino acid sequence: CATSHPRDRAHEKLFF.